This TCR beta chain derives from a study of cytomegalovirus exposure and HLA in healthy donors. The overall study: Early released data comprised around 80 million unique TCRs from HLA-typed donors. Study-level results: Investigators reported fewer than 200 TCR beta chains as tied to cytomegalovirus. Sequencing likely caused a cluster of highly shared sequence variants. TCR beta V- and J-gene trimming was later associated with a missense DCLRE1C variant.

This CDR3 has 18 residues. Primers for the PCR totalled 60 Vbeta and 13 Jbeta. Profiled with immunoSEQ multiplex PCR; TCRdb holds only in-frame clones, not every one. The sample includes 55,000 to 65,000 clones, 80% of them seen just once. A note on this clone: What it recognizes is unknown.

The TCR originated in a woman aged 40 to 50 in good health and CMV-seronegative. This chain joins TRBV12-2 and TRBJ1-6; TRBD1 is the table's D call and was not checked against the DNA. TRBV12-2 is flagged as a pseudogene. The material sequenced was PBMCs. The chain's CDR3 is CASRFRTELLSYNSPLHF. The CDR3 DNA reads as TGTGCAAGTCGCTTTAGGACAGAACTACTCTCCTATAATTCACCCCTCCACTTT.